These 13 T cell receptor beta chains were sequenced from one sample in a study of blood T cells in healthy people across ages. It was with a sample-barcoded 5' primer and a J-beta primer mix that a second PCR of about 6 to 12 cycles was run. TCRdb itself ran the 5' RACE reads through MiXCR, one entry per CDR3 protein. The sample yields 800,000 to 950,000 distinct CDR3 sequences, 25% to 30% seen once. The same specimen was also included in a second study, on T cells of mothers and their children.

The sample consisted of blood. Receptor source: a woman in her forties in good health.

This clonotype was seen a handful of times. A read error may produce the germline difference seen at one junction end. The V gene is TRBV10-3, the J gene TRBJ2-1; the D gene is possibly TRBD2 (5 bases). The CDR3 covers 11 residues. Germline lookup yields CDR1 ENHRY and CDR2 SYGVKD. Here the CDR3 DNA reads TGTGGCATCAGTGCGGGCAATGAGCAGTTCTTC. Amino acid sequence: CGISAGNEQFF.

This clonotype was counted ten times or more. The chain employs TRBV7-6 and TRBJ1-1; unclear D gene. Deletions cut 10 bases from V and 0 bases from J, with 24 bases between. This CDR3 has 17 residues. Looked up from germline, CDR1 is SGHVS and CDR2 is FNYEAQ. CDR3: CATTPPEQIGLNTEAFF. In DNA, the CDR3 is TGTGCCACGACTCCCCCAGAGCAAATTGGGTTGAACACTGAAGCTTTCTTT.

About this clonotype: This may stem from a read error, because a much larger clone lies one nucleotide away. The chain couples TRBV4-3 to TRBJ2-5; the match to TRBD1 covers 11 bases. CDR1 LGHNA and CDR2 YSLEER come from the germline V gene. The CDR3 is made up of 17 amino acids. The V and J ends lost 1 base and 13 bases, in that order; junction bases with no gene match: 17. The CDR3 spells CASSQAGQGELVYERYF. In DNA, the CDR3 is TGCGCCAGCAGCCAAGCGGGACAGGGGGAACTCGTCTACGAGCGGTACTTC.

J is TRBJ1-4 and V is TRBV4-1; D not resolved. Germline CDR1 MGHRA, CDR2 YSYEKL. This CDR3 has 15 residues. V dropped 4 bases and J dropped 3 bases, with 12 bases sitting between them. In DNA form, the CDR3 reads TGCGCCAGCAGCCGGGTAGGACCAGCTAATGAAAAACTGTTTTTT. This encodes CASSRVGPANEKLFF.

The chain has TRBV12-3 or TRBV12-4 and TRBJ2-3; tentatively, D is TRBD2 (6 bases). V gave up 4 bases and J gave up 4 bases, with 12 bases separating them. The CDR3 loop spans 14 amino acids. Here the CDR3 DNA reads TGTGCCAGCAGTTGGGGGGTAGTGGCAGATACGCAGTATTTT. Amino acid sequence: CASSWGVVADTQYF.

Ten or more counts support this clonotype. This sequence joins TRBV29-1 and TRBJ1-2; D call uncertain. CDR1 SQVTM and CDR2 ANQGSEA come from the germline V gene. The CDR3 runs 14 residues. Trimming pared 5 bases from V and 0 bases from J, leaving 13 bases between. The DNA for the CDR3 is TGCAGCGTTACCGTCGGTACAGCTAACTATGGCTACACCTTC. Its protein is CSVTVGTANYGYTF. The whole variable domain, remainder taken from reference TRBV29-1 and TRBJ1-2, is SAVISQKPSRDICQRGTSLTIQCQVDSQVTMMFWYRQQPGQSLTLIATANQGSEATYESGFVIDKFPISRPNLTFSTLTVSNMSPEDSSIYLCSVTVGTANYGYTFGSGTRLTVV.

The chain employs TRBV5-5 and TRBJ1-1, with TRBD1 as a possible D gene (6 bases). The CDR3 spans 14 residues. Between the trimmed V and J ends, which lost 4 bases and 4 bases, there was a span of 14 bases. From germline, CDR1 is SGHKS and CDR2 YYEKEE (reference sequence). The CDR3 spells CASSTQGGTTEAFF. DNA for the CDR3: TGTGCCAGCAGCACACAGGGAGGAACCACTGAAGCTTTCTTT.

This clonotype was counted ten times or more. This chain links TRBV20-1 with TRBJ2-7; the D gene is possibly TRBD2 (5 bases). The ends were cut back, 3 bases at V and 6 bases at J, with 9 bases in the middle. This CDR3 comprises 11 residues. The germline V gene encodes CDR1 DFQATT and CDR2 SNEGSKA (reference sequence). In DNA, the CDR3 is TGCAGTGCTAGGGGAGACCGCGAGCAGTACTTC. Residues: CSARGDREQYF.

The V call is TRBV7-9, the J call TRBJ2-5; 13 positions match TRBD2. Germline loops: CDR1 SEHNR, CDR2 FQNEAQ (reference sequence). V was clipped by 0 bases and J by 11 bases; unmatched bases: 12. The CDR3 totals 17 residues. The CDR3 protein is CASSLAHGTSGDNEQYF. The CDR3 coding sequence is TGTGCCAGCAGCTTAGCCCACGGGACTAGCGGGGATAATGAGCAGTACTTC.

This clonotype was observed a handful of times. The chain joins TRBV5-5 to TRBJ1-6, with 11 bases lining up with TRBD1. This CDR3 region has 15 residues. CDR1 is SGHKS and CDR2 is YYEKEE in the germline V gene (reference sequence). Trimming removed 0 bases from V and 8 bases from J; junction bases left unmatched: 1. This CDR3 reads CASSLGTGGDSPLHF. CDR3 bases: TGTGCCAGCAGCTTGGGGACAGGGGGCGATTCACCCCTCCACTTT.

The J gene is TRBJ1-1, the V gene TRBV10-3; the match to TRBD1 covers 8 bases. There are 15 residues in the CDR3. Germline CDR1 ENHRY, CDR2 SYGVKD. J gave up 2 bases and V 3 bases, and 5 bases lay outside the gene matches. The CDR3 region has the DNA TGTGCCATCAGTGATCCAGGGGGCGGTAACACTGAAGCTTTCTTT. Encoded protein: CAISDPGGGNTEAFF.

This clonotype came up many times. V gene TRBV7-2 combines with J gene TRBJ2-5, with no clear D. CDR1 is SGHTA, CDR2 FQGNSA, per germline. V lost 1 base and J lost 1, with 10 bases in between. The CDR3 has 15 amino acids. The CDR3 protein is CASSLVPDFQETQYF. CDR3 nucleotides: TGTGCCAGCAGCTTAGTCCCCGACTTCCAAGAGACCCAGTACTTC.

This clonotype was detected only a few times. The chain couples TRBV28 to TRBJ2-1, with D perhaps matching TRBD2 (5 bases). The V end was cut by 5 bases, the J end by 1 base, with 15 bases between. This CDR3 spans 16 amino acids. The germline CDR1 and CDR2 sequences are MDHEN and SYDVKM. CDR3 protein: CASSPDLGGSYNEQFF. The DNA for the CDR3 is TGTGCCAGCAGTCCGGACCTAGGCGGGTCCTACAATGAGCAGTTCTTC.